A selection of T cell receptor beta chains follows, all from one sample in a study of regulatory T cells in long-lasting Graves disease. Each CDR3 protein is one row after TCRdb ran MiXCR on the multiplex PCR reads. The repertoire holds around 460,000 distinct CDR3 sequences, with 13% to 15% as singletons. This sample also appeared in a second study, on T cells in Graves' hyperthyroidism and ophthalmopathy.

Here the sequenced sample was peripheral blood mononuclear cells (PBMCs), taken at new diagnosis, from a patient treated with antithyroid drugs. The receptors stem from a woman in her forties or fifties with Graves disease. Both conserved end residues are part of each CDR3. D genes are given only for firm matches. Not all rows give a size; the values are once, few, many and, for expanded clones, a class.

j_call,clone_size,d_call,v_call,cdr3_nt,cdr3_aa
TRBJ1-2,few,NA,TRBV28,TGTGCCAGCAGTTTGGGAGGGCCAGGGCACGATGGCCACACCTTC,CASSLGGPGHDGHTF
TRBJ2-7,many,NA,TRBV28,TGTGCCAGCGGCCTAGCGTACGAGCAGTACTTC,CASGLAYEQYF
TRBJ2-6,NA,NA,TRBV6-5,TGTGCCAGCAGTTACGAACACTCTGGGGCCAACGTCCTGACTTTC,CASSYEHSGANVLTF
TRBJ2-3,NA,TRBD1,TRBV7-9,TGTGCCAGCGCTCACAAACAGGGGTTCGCAGATACGCAGTATTTT,CASAHKQGFADTQYF
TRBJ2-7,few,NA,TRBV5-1,TGCGCCAGCAGCTGGGGGACATCGGTTTACGAGCAGTACTTC,CASSWGTSVYEQYF
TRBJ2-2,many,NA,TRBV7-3,TGTGCCAGCAGCTTTTCGGAGGCCGGGGAGCTGTTTTTT,CASSFSEAGELFF
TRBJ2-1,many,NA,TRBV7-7,TGTGCCAGCAGCTTACACAGGGACTCCTACAATGAGCAGTTCTTC,CASSLHRDSYNEQFF
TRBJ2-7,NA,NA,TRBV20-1,TGCAGTGCCTTACCCCTTGGGCCGGGGTACGAGGAGTACTTC,CSALPLGPGYEEYF
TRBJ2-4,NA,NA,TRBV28,TGTGCCAGCAGGTCACAGGGTACGGGAAACATTCAGTACTTC,CASRSQGTGNIQYF
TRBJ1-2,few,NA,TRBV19,TGTGCCAGTAGTACACAGGGTCTATGGGCGCGTCGGAGTGGCTACACCTTC,CASSTQGLWARRSGYTF
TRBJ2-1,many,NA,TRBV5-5,TGTGCCAGCAGCTTGGGGGGAGGCGGGACCCACGACAATGAGCAGTTCTTC,CASSLGGGGTHDNEQFF
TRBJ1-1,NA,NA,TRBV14,TGTGCCAGCAGCCGCCGGGAGCTTGAAGCTTTCTTT,CASSRRELEAFF
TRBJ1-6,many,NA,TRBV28,TGTGCCAGCAGTTTTTCCGCGGACTCCTATAATTCACCCCTCCACTTT,CASSFSADSYNSPLHF
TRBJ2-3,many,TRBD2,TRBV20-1,TGCAGAATAGCGGGAGGGAACACAGATACGCAGTATTTT,CRIAGGNTDTQYF